This T cell receptor (beta chain) emerged from a study of tumor-infiltrating lymphocytes in primary liver carcinoma. Study overall: The patient group consisted of men and women aged 30 to 69 years. Study-wide findings and caveats: Among top clones, only about 7-25% appeared in all five tumor regions.

From approximately 530 ng of total RNA, TCR beta-specific cDNA was reverse-transcribed using a constant-region primer. Employing slightly modified ARM-PCR, three nested multiplex PCR rounds were run, and these gave rise to the TCR beta libraries. Amplification in the first two PCR rounds was performed using TRBV1-TRBV30 forward primers and a C-beta reverse primer for roughly 10 cycles each. In TCRdb, the multiplex PCR reads were re-called with MiXCR into one record per CDR3 protein. The sample holds more than 75,000 distinct CDR3 sequences; approximately 77% are singletons and the top ten take roughly a fifth. Germline lookup yields CDR1 SGHDN and CDR2 FVKESK. This CDR3 is built from 14 residues. On this clonotype: Antigen: not known. One end of the junction is discordant with germline, which a read error may explain.

For each extraction, RNA and DNA were obtained together from around 20-30 mg of unsorted bulk tissue. Treatment-naive at the time, the patients had chronic HBV infection. The proportion of viable tumor cells exceeded 80% in every tumor sample. The sequencing sample was made of liver tumor tissue from sampling region 1. Noted subset: tumor region T1, superior pole. The TCR sequence derives from a man aged 35 to 55 with primary liver carcinoma and hepatitis B virus infection. The chain recombines TRBV14 with TRBJ1-2; unclear D gene. CDR3 DNA: TGTGCCAGCAACCAAGTCGAGGGTGACTATGGCTACACCTTC. Translated: CASNQVEGDYGYTF. Full variable domain (rest looked up from reference TRBV14 and TRBJ1-2): EAGVTQFPSHSVIEKGQTVTLRCDPISGHDNLYWYRRVMGKEIKFLLHFVKESKQDESGMPNNRFLAERTGGTYSTLKVQPAELEDSGVYFCASNQVEGDYGYTFGSGTRLTVV.